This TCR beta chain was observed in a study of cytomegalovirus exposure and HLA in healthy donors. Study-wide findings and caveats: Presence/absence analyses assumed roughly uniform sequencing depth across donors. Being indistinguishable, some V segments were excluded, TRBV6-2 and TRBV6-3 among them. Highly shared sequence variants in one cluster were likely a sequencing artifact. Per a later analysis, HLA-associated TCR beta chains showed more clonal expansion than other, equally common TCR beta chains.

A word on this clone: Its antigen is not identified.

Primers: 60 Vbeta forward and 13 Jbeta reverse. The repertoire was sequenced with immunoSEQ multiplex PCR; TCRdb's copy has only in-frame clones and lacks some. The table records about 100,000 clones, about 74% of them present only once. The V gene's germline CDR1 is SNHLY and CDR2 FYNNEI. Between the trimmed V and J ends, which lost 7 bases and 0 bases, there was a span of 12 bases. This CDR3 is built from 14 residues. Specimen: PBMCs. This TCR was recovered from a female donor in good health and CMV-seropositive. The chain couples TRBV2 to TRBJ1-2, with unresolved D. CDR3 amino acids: CASNAGPANYGYTF. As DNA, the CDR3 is TGTGCCAGCAATGCGGGCCCAGCTAACTATGGCTACACCTTC. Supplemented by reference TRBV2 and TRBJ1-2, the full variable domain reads EPEVTQTPSHQVTQMGQEVILRCVPISNHLYFYWYRQILGQKVEFLVSFYNNEISEKSEIFDDQFSVERPDGSNFTLKIRSTKLEDSAMYFCASNAGPANYGYTFGSGTRLTVV.